The T cell receptor beta chain under discussion was sequenced for a study of shared clonotypes between healthy human individuals. Whole-study findings and limits: Non-shared clonotypes showed lower generation probabilities than clonotypes common to all four donors. Generally, naive subsets (rather than memory subsets) showed larger estimated richness.

Naive CD8 isolation took CD45RO-negative cells positively selected for CCR7 and excluded terminally differentiated effector memory CD45RA+ cells. Some 28,000 T cell genomes (around 200 ng DNA) went into each sorted-subset replicate. Assay: immunoSEQ multiplex PCR; the TCRdb copy retains only in-frame clones and omits some. The sample holds 550,000 to 750,000 clones, about 95% seen once. Turning to this clone: The antigen is undetermined.

The receptor comes from a woman aged 25 to 39 in good health. The sample taken for sequencing was naive CD8+ T cells sorted from blood.

CDR3 DNA sequence: TGCGCCAGCAGGGGGACAGACAACTATGGCTACACCTTC. Protein: CASRGTDNYGYTF. The V and J genes are TRBV5-1 and TRBJ1-2, with 7 bases that match TRBD1. CDR3 length: 13 residues. V dropped 5 bases and J dropped 2; count of bases not matched to a gene: 3. Germline CDR1 SGHRS, CDR2 YFSETQ.